In this sample, the clone carrying this T cell receptor (beta chain) turned up a few times. TCRdb's table, derived via immunoSEQ multiplex PCR, lists solely in-frame clones and lacks some. The sample contains about 130,000 clones, around 85% of which appear only once. While infection was still active, Seattle patients were enrolled and then followed longitudinally. CDR1 and CDR2 (germline): ENHRY, SYGVKD. V was shortened by 10 bases and J by 2 bases, with 11 bases between the two germline ends. This CDR3 has 12 residues. These data are taken from a study of blood T cell repertoires in COVID-19. This receptor was obtained from a man between 25 and 39 years old with COVID-19, enrolled during active disease. Material for sequencing was peripheral blood. The chain uses TRBV10-3 and TRBJ1-1; D is unclear. CDR3 sequence reads: CATRSANTEAFF. Written as DNA, the CDR3 is TGTGCCACGCGGTCAGCTAACACTGAAGCTTTCTTT.